This T cell receptor (beta chain) was documented in a study of PD-L1 blockade in urothelial cancer. Study-level background: Prior exposure to chemotherapy in patients amounted to 0 to 3 regimens received.

Time point reported: pretreatment peripheral blood. Metastatic or locally advanced urothelial carcinoma was present in the patients. Each patient gave between 1 and 8 samples of peripheral blood mononuclear cells, which were collected pretreatment and during treatment. The V and J ends lost 6 bases and 10 bases, in that order; junction bases with no gene match: 8. This CDR3 comprises 13 residues. Per the germline V gene, CDR1 is MDHEN and CDR2 is SYDVKM. TCRdb keeps only in-frame clones here, not all; method: immunoSEQ multiplex PCR. The table shows roughly 120,000 clones, with approximately 84% occurring only once.

The sample consisted of PBMCs, taken around atezolizumab (anti-PD-L1) treatment. This clonotype originated in a man over 45 with urothelial cancer. The chain has TRBV28 and TRBJ2-2, with TRBD2 matching over 7 bases. CDR3 sequence reads: CASRLASVEELFF. CDR3 sequence (DNA): TGTGCCAGCAGACTAGCGTCAGTCGAGGAGCTGTTTTTT.